This is a list of T cell receptor beta chains from one sample in a study of blood T cell repertoires in COVID-19. Method: immunoSEQ multiplex PCR; TCRdb's copy keeps in-frame clones and lacks some. Altogether approximately 110,000 clones are present, more than 80% being singletons, with the ten largest covering 5.5%. The sample comprised peripheral blood. These receptors originate from a woman aged 55-69 years with COVID-19, enrolled during active disease. Both conserved end residues are part of each CDR3. The D gene is left open where the match is weak. A clone size is listed for some rows: how often the clone was seen (once, few, many), or a class if it is expanded.

V gene	J gene	clone size	D gene	CDR3 DNA	CDR3 protein
TRBV2	TRBJ1-2	NA	TRBD1	TGTGCCAGCAACCCGACAGGGAGGCCCTATGGCTACACCTTC	CASNPTGRPYGYTF
TRBV28	TRBJ1-5	NA	TRBD1	TGTGCCAGCAGTGCAGGGGGAATCGAGGGGCAGCCCCAGCATTTT	CASSAGGIEGQPQHF
TRBV2	TRBJ2-7	NA	TRBD1	TGTGCCAGCATGGGGACAGGGGGCCGCTACGAGCAGTACTTC	CASMGTGGRYEQYF
TRBV3-1/TRBV3-2	TRBJ2-5	NA	NA	TGTGCCAGCAGCCAAGACCTCGATGGGGGCTTCGGGACCCAGTACTTC	CASSQDLDGGFGTQYF
TRBV19	TRBJ2-5	once	NA	TGTGCCAGTAGTATAGATCTCGCGTACCAAGAGACCCAGTACTTC	CASSIDLAYQETQYF
TRBV5-6	TRBJ1-6	NA	TRBD1	TGTGCCAGCAGCTGGACAGGCAATTCACCCCTCCACTTT	CASSWTGNSPLHF
TRBV10-3	TRBJ2-2	NA	TRBD1	TGTGCCATCAGAGACAGGGGGGAATCCGGGGAGCTGTTTTTT	CAIRDRGESGELFF
TRBV13	TRBJ1-5	NA	NA	TGTGCCAGCAGCTTGGGACTGGCTAGCAATCAGCCCCAGCATTTT	CASSLGLASNQPQHF
TRBV14	TRBJ2-1	NA	NA	TGTGCCAGCAGCCAACAAGGACCGTCCGGAGGGAATGAGCAGTTCTTC	CASSQQGPSGGNEQFF
TRBV10-3	TRBJ1-6	NA	TRBD1	TGTGCCATCAGTGCGGGACCCGGGACAGGGCTAAATTCACCCCTCCACTTT	CAISAGPGTGLNSPLHF
TRBV9	TRBJ2-3	few	NA	TGTGCCAGCAGCCCCCCCTGGGGCAGAAGAAATAGCACAGATACGCAGTATTTT	CASSPPWGRRNSTDTQYF
TRBV2	TRBJ2-5	few	NA	TGTGCCAGCAGTGACGTTCAGGGCGTAACAGAGACCCAGTACTTC	CASSDVQGVTETQYF
TRBV5-4	TRBJ2-1	NA	NA	TGTGCCAGCAGCTTGAACCTAAATGAGCAGTTCTTC	CASSLNLNEQFF
TRBV6-5	TRBJ1-2	once	TRBD1	TGTGCCAGCAGAATGGACAGGGGACGATCTGGCTACACCTTC	CASRMDRGRSGYTF
TRBV11-3	TRBJ2-1	NA	TRBD2	TGTGCCAGCAGCTCCGGACTAGCGGGACACAATGAGCAGTTCTTC	CASSSGLAGHNEQFF
TRBV7-8	TRBJ2-7	NA	TRBD2	TGTGCCAGCAGGCTTTCCGCCCTAGCGGGGGGAACCTACGAGCAGTACTTC	CASRLSALAGGTYEQYF
TRBV3-1/TRBV3-2	TRBJ1-5	few	NA	TGTGCCAGCAGCCAAGGGGATGACAGAGCCCAGCATTTT	CASSQGDDRAQHF
TRBV29-1	TRBJ1-5	NA	NA	TGCAGCGTTGAAGTACAGAGCAATCAGCCCCAGCATTTT	CSVEVQSNQPQHF
TRBV10-3	TRBJ2-2	NA	NA	TGTGCCATCAGTACTACAGGGCCCGAGCCCGGGGAGCTGTTTTTT	CAISTTGPEPGELFF
TRBV6-5	TRBJ2-2	NA	TRBD1	TGTGCCAGCAGTAGGGGACAGGGAGGGACCGGGGAGCTGTTTTTT	CASSRGQGGTGELFF
TRBV18	TRBJ2-7	NA	TRBD1	TGTGCCAGCTCACCACCGGGACAGGGTGTTTACGAGCAGTACTTC	CASSPPGQGVYEQYF
TRBV18	TRBJ1-5	NA	NA	TGTGCCAGCTCACCATATGGAGGGAGCAATCAGCCCCAGCATTTT	CASSPYGGSNQPQHF
TRBV11-2	TRBJ1-3	NA	NA	TGTGCCAGCAGCTCCCGACTGATCTCTGGAAACACCATATATTTT	CASSSRLISGNTIYF
TRBV7-3	TRBJ2-1	NA	NA	TGTGCCAGCAGCTTAGCCTCCGGGACCTACAATGAGCAGTTCTTC	CASSLASGTYNEQFF
TRBV29-1	TRBJ2-1	NA	TRBD2	TGCAGCGGCCAGCGGGGGGGCCCTGAGCAGTTCTTC	CSGQRGGPEQFF
TRBV4-2	TRBJ1-1	NA	NA	TGTGCCAGCAGCCAAGGGACTTACTCTGAAGCTTTCTTT	CASSQGTYSEAFF
TRBV7-9	TRBJ1-5	NA	NA	TGTGCCAGCAGCTCCCTAGATCAGCCCCAGCATTTT	CASSSLDQPQHF
TRBV9	TRBJ2-3	NA	NA	TGTGCCAGCAGCGTAGACCGGGGTGCTAGCACAGATACGCAGTATTTT	CASSVDRGASTDTQYF
TRBV29-1	TRBJ1-2	NA	TRBD1	TGCAGCGTTGGACAGGGGGGCTATGGCTACACCTTC	CSVGQGGYGYTF
TRBV9	TRBJ1-3	NA	NA	TGTGCCAGCAGCGTAGGTCAGTTCTCTGGAAACACCATATATTTT	CASSVGQFSGNTIYF
TRBV21-1	TRBJ1-1	NA	NA	TGTGCCAGCAGCAAAGCCCCACTTAGGACAGGGCTGAACACTGAAGCTTTCTTT	CASSKAPLRTGLNTEAFF
TRBV13	TRBJ2-3	once	NA	TGTGCCAGCGCCACACTCCCAGGACTACCAGAGTATTTT	CASATLPGLPEYF
TRBV6-5	TRBJ2-3	NA	NA	TGTGCCAGCAGTTACGTACCAGGAGGGGTTAGAGATACGCAGTATTTT	CASSYVPGGVRDTQYF
TRBV6-1	TRBJ2-1	NA	NA	TGTGCCAGCAGTGAAGGACTTGCCCGGAGCTCCTACAATGAGCAGTTCTTC	CASSEGLARSSYNEQFF
TRBV28	TRBJ1-2	NA	NA	TGTGCCAGCAGACAAACATCGGGAGCTAACTATGGCTACACCTTC	CASRQTSGANYGYTF
TRBV19	TRBJ2-4	NA	TRBD2	TGTGCCAGTAGTTTTGGACTAGCGGGGGGGCCTTTCAAAAACATTCAGTACTTC	CASSFGLAGGPFKNIQYF
TRBV4-2	TRBJ1-3	NA	NA	TGTGCCAGCAGCCAAGAGCGGGTCAGCAGCTCTGGAAACACCATATATTTT	CASSQERVSSSGNTIYF
TRBV9	TRBJ2-7	NA	NA	TGTGCCAGCAGCGGGCGGGTCAGGGGCTACGAGCAGTACTTC	CASSGRVRGYEQYF
TRBV7-9	TRBJ2-4	NA	TRBD1	TGTGCCAGCAGCCCGATAATTTATGAACAGGGGGGCGCCAAAAACATTCAGTACTTC	CASSPIIYEQGGAKNIQYF
TRBV21-1	TRBJ1-1	NA	NA	TGTGCCAGCAGCAAAGAATCGACTTTGCGGCGGTTAGAGAACACTGAAGCTTTCTTT	CASSKESTLRRLENTEAFF
TRBV6-1	TRBJ2-5	NA	TRBD1	TGTGCCAGCAGTGAATCGCCAGGACAGGGGAAAGAGACCCAGTACTTC	CASSESPGQGKETQYF
TRBV19	TRBJ1-6	NA	NA	TGTGCCAGTAGTATCTGGCAGGACATAGGTTCACCCCTCCACTTT	CASSIWQDIGSPLHF
TRBV10-2	TRBJ2-7	NA	TRBD2	TGCGCCAGCAGTCCAACTAGCGGGAGCTCCTACGAGCAGTACTTC	CASSPTSGSSYEQYF
TRBV30	TRBJ2-5	once	NA	TGTGCCTGGAGTCCCGGCGGGGATGTGACCCAGTACTTC	CAWSPGGDVTQYF
TRBV7-2	TRBJ2-7	NA	NA	TGTGCCAGCAGCCCCGGAGGATACGAGCAGTACTTC	CASSPGGYEQYF
TRBV6-5	TRBJ1-2	NA	NA	TGTGCCAGCAGTTCCCGCGGACAGATAACCTTC	CASSSRGQITF
TRBV3-1/TRBV3-2	TRBJ2-1	NA	TRBD2	TGTGCCAGCAGCCAAGCCCCCGGGACTAGACTTCGCGAGCAGTTCTTC	CASSQAPGTRLREQFF
TRBV19	TRBJ1-1	NA	TRBD1	TGTGCCAGTAGTATAGATCCCCGGGGGACAGGCCCGAACACTGAAGCTTTCTTT	CASSIDPRGTGPNTEAFF
TRBV5-4	TRBJ2-5	NA	NA	TGTGCCAGCAGCTTGATCGATCAGGGAGAGACCCAGTACTTC	CASSLIDQGETQYF
TRBV7-3	TRBJ1-6	once	NA	TGTGCCAGCAGCTTAGGGCAGGGGTGGTATTCACCCCTCCACTTT	CASSLGQGWYSPLHF
TRBV7-9	TRBJ2-4	NA	NA	TGTGCCAGCAGCCACCTCCGGTTAGCCAAAAACATTCAGTACTTC	CASSHLRLAKNIQYF
TRBV6-4	TRBJ2-2	NA	TRBD1	TGTGCCAGCAGAGAACAGGGGGCCAGCGGGGAGCTGTTTTTT	CASREQGASGELFF
TRBV6-6	TRBJ1-1	once	NA	TGTGCCAGCAGTTACTCGAGGACTGAAGCTTTCTTT	CASSYSRTEAFF